The present T cell receptor (beta chain) was sequenced within a study of cytomegalovirus exposure and HLA in healthy donors. This clone has only one observation. Both 60 Vbeta primers and 13 Jbeta primers went into the PCR. Clones were sequenced by immunoSEQ multiplex PCR, and TCRdb holds only the in-frame ones, with some missing. The table includes approximately 160,000 clones, approximately 80% detected once. The TCR sequence derives from a man aged 18 to 29 in good health and CMV-seronegative. The material sequenced was PBMCs.

This chain's CDR3 is CASSQDSVTDTQYF. The CDR3 DNA follows: TGTGCCAGCAGCCAAGATTCGGTCACAGATACGCAGTATTTT. This chain links TRBV14 with TRBJ2-3; D gene ambiguous. This CDR3 is 14 amino acids long. The germline CDR1 and CDR2 sequences are SGHDN and FVKESK. V was clipped by 0 bases and J by 2 bases, with 6 bases between them.